This T cell receptor (beta chain) was recorded in a study of blood T cell repertoires in COVID-19. The germline CDR1 and CDR2 sequences are LGHDT and YNNKEL (reference sequence). CDR3 length equals 16 residues. V gave up 0 bases and J gave up 5 bases; unmatched junction bases: 6. Each participant's cohort was designated according to participant-reported clinical history. Here immunoSEQ multiplex PCR was the method, and the copy in TCRdb shows in-frame clones only, minus some. The sample records about 260,000 clones, about 91% being singletons. This sequence originates from a woman aged 40 to 49 with acute COVID-19. The J gene is TRBJ2-1, the V gene TRBV3-1 (or the pseudogene TRBV3-2), with 8 nucleotides matching TRBD1. The sample consisted of PBMCs or T cells enriched from blood (not recorded which). CDR3 in amino acids: CASSQDPGGANNEQFF. In DNA form, the CDR3 reads TGTGCCAGCAGCCAAGATCCAGGGGGCGCGAACAATGAGCAGTTCTTC.